This TCR beta chain was recovered during a study of healthy donors' naive CD4 and CD8 T cells. Whole-study findings and limits: A reported CD4+/CD8+ bias affected most V and J genes in naive cells.

This clonotype was observed a few times. Its antigen is undetermined. The V end lost 0 bases, the J end lost 4 bases, and 11 bases lay between the germline ends. Germline V gives CDR1 SGHRS, CDR2 YFSETQ. This CDR3 comprises 15 residues. TCR libraries were built from 500 to 550 ng of total RNA by linear amplification. TCRdb re-called the reads with MiXCR, one entry per CDR3 protein. Of about 180,000 distinct CDR3 sequences listed, around three quarters are singletons. The sample was naive CD4+ and CD8+ T cells sorted from blood, pooled from several donors. The rearrangement joins TRBV5-1 to TRBJ2-1; D gene ambiguous. The clonotype comes from a pool of human donors in good health; the sample pools cells from several healthy donors. This chain's CDR3 is CASSLVAVSYNEQFF. CDR3 sequence (DNA): TGCGCCAGCAGCTTGGTAGCCGTATCTTACAATGAGCAGTTCTTC.